This TCR beta chain was sequenced for a study of cytotoxic CD8 clonotypes in ibrutinib-treated CLL. Study results and caveats: The clonality rise at ibrutinib response reflected private clonotype expansion.

Depth targeted 1 in 200,000 to 1 in 1 million T cells, averaging 10x coverage per clonotype. The protocol was immunoSEQ multiplex PCR, while the TCRdb copy is restricted to in-frame clones and leaves out a portion. The table shows tens of thousands of clones, with 45% to 65% occurring only once. As concerns this clone: Its target is unknown.

Germline CDR1 is MNHEY and CDR2 is SVGAGI. Trimming removed 5 bases from V and 4 bases from J; junction bases left unmatched: 2. The CDR3 consists of 13 residues. This material consisted of PBMCs, taken before ibrutinib treatment. This sequence originates from a human donor with chronic lymphocytic leukemia. The V gene is TRBV6-5, the J gene TRBJ1-1; TRBD1 aligns across 9 bases. The CDR3 protein is CASSTGGGTEAFF. In DNA, the CDR3 is TGTGCCAGCAGTACAGGGGGCGGCACTGAAGCTTTCTTT.